This is a list of T cell receptor beta chains from one sample in a study of regulatory T cells in long-lasting Graves disease. TCRdb re-derived calls from the multiplex PCR reads in MiXCR, one entry per CDR3 protein. The sample consists of 550,000 to 600,000 distinct CDR3 sequences, 15% to 20% of them appearing once. These data also featured in a second study, about T cells in Graves' hyperthyroidism and ophthalmopathy.

The material was peripheral blood mononuclear cells (PBMCs), obtained at new diagnosis, from a patient treated with antithyroid drugs. These receptors were taken from a man aged 18 to 29 with Graves disease. CDR3s leave out the opening cysteine and the closing phenylalanine or tryptophan. D genes are given only for firm matches.

CDR3: ASRRWGPGKANYGYT
D: NA
J: TRBJ1-2
V: TRBV13

CDR3: SVVIASGEQF
D: TRBD2
J: TRBJ2-1
V: TRBV29-1

CDR3: ATKQSGQGYYEQY
D: TRBD1
J: TRBJ2-7
V: TRBV15

CDR3: ASSSLAGDQETQY
D: TRBD2
J: NA
V: TRBV5-1

CDR3: ASRTGTSGTYEQY
D: TRBD2
J: TRBJ2-7
V: TRBV11-2

CDR3: AWRGDSNTGELF
D: NA
J: TRBJ2-2
V: TRBV30

CDR3: SVAATTTNTGELF
D: NA
J: TRBJ2-2
V: TRBV29-1

CDR3: ASSQDLVDLAGTDTQY
D: TRBD2
J: TRBJ2-3
V: TRBV3-1

CDR3: SASLSVPSYEQY
D: NA
J: TRBJ2-7
V: TRBV20-1

CDR3: ASRLGQGGNQPQH
D: TRBD1
J: TRBJ1-5
V: TRBV6-1

CDR3: ASSAGALRPQH
D: NA
J: TRBJ1-5
V: TRBV12-3/TRBV12-4

CDR3: ASSRPGRRGEQY
D: NA
J: TRBJ2-7
V: TRBV3-1

CDR3: ASTTNTEAF
D: NA
J: TRBJ1-1
V: TRBV13

CDR3: ASVQSPTSGANVLT
D: NA
J: TRBJ2-6
V: TRBV5-1

CDR3: ASRDRGTEEKLF
D: TRBD1
J: TRBJ1-4
V: TRBV19

CDR3: AWTRDRGTDTQY
D: TRBD1
J: TRBJ2-3
V: TRBV30

CDR3: ASSPGENRVSYEQY
D: NA
J: TRBJ2-7
V: TRBV27

CDR3: ASSTQGRDSPLH
D: NA
J: TRBJ1-6
V: TRBV2

CDR3: ASSLWGTSQPQH
D: NA
J: TRBJ1-5
V: TRBV28

CDR3: ASGTGVTYGYT
D: NA
J: TRBJ1-2
V: TRBV12-5

CDR3: ASSWEAGGPGEQY
D: TRBD2
J: TRBJ2-7
V: TRBV5-1

CDR3: ASSQGVGRQTQY
D: NA
J: TRBJ2-5
V: TRBV18

CDR3: ASSFSYLREKLF
D: NA
J: TRBJ1-4
V: TRBV28

CDR3: ASSFDRGGETQY
D: TRBD1
J: TRBJ2-5
V: TRBV5-4

CDR3: ASSLGASGGTSEQF
D: TRBD2
J: TRBJ2-1
V: TRBV12-3/TRBV12-4

CDR3: AISESGSDTQY
D: NA
J: TRBJ2-3
V: TRBV10-3

CDR3: ASSPYPRASNYGYT
D: NA
J: TRBJ1-2
V: TRBV11-2

CDR3: ASSFTGDGYT
D: TRBD1
J: TRBJ1-2
V: TRBV2

CDR3: SANRGSYEQY
D: TRBD1
J: TRBJ2-7
V: TRBV20-1

CDR3: ATSGAGTGGAETQY
D: TRBD1
J: TRBJ2-5
V: TRBV24-1

CDR3: ASSQTSGSGDTQY
D: TRBD2
J: TRBJ2-3
V: TRBV2

CDR3: ASSPRAHEQY
D: NA
J: TRBJ2-7
V: TRBV13

CDR3: SARSLAGKTYEQY
D: TRBD2
J: TRBJ2-7
V: TRBV20-1

CDR3: SARENSHWANEQF
D: NA
J: TRBJ2-1
V: TRBV20-1

CDR3: ASSPSVILGTEAF
D: NA
J: TRBJ1-1
V: TRBV18

CDR3: ASSQFGDEQY
D: NA
J: TRBJ2-7
V: TRBV28

CDR3: ASSLRFDTQY
D: NA
J: TRBJ2-3
V: TRBV5-5

CDR3: ASSLGTGARDTQY
D: TRBD1
J: TRBJ2-3
V: TRBV5-1

CDR3: ASSPPIGRLYGYT
D: NA
J: TRBJ1-2
V: TRBV7-9

CDR3: ASSPSLGGPSTDTQY
D: TRBD1
J: TRBJ2-3
V: TRBV18

CDR3: ASSLSTEQETQY
D: NA
J: TRBJ2-5
V: TRBV11-2

CDR3: ASRHRGPYEQY
D: TRBD1
J: TRBJ2-7
V: TRBV6-2/TRBV6-3

CDR3: ASSVAVLADNEQF
D: TRBD2
J: TRBJ2-1
V: TRBV9

CDR3: ASSITTAAGYEQY
D: NA
J: TRBJ2-7
V: TRBV19

CDR3: ASSFLRDSRLQPQH
D: TRBD1
J: TRBJ1-5
V: TRBV28

CDR3: ASSEGQVSSYEQY
D: NA
J: TRBJ2-7
V: TRBV6-1

CDR3: AWRQNGNNNEQF
D: NA
J: TRBJ2-1
V: TRBV30

CDR3: ASSLAAGGFHNEQF
D: NA
J: TRBJ2-1
V: TRBV5-4

CDR3: ASSPFRGANVLT
D: NA
J: TRBJ2-6
V: TRBV13

CDR3: AIGNPYSNQPQH
D: NA
J: TRBJ1-5
V: TRBV10-3

CDR3: ASSLQRDANYGYT
D: NA
J: TRBJ1-2
V: TRBV4-1

CDR3: ASRRLAGAGYNEQF
D: TRBD2
J: TRBJ2-1
V: TRBV6-1

CDR3: ASSYFTSGYEQY
D: TRBD2
J: TRBJ2-7
V: TRBV6-2/TRBV6-3

CDR3: SGTSGIRTGELF
D: TRBD2
J: TRBJ2-2
V: TRBV29-1